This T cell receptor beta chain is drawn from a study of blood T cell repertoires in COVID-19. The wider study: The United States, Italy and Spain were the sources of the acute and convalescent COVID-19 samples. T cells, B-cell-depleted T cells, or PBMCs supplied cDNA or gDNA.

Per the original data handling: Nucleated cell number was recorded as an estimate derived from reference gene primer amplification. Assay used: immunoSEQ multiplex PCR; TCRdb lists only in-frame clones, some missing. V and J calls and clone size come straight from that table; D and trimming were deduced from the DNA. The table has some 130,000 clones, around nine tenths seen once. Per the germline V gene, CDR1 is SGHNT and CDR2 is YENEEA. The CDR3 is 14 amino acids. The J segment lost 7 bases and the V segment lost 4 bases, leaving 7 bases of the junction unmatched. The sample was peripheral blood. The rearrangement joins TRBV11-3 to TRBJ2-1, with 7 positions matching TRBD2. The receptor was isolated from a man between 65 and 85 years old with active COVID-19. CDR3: CASSSGGSNNEQFF. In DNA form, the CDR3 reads TGTGCCAGCAGCTCCGGCGGGAGTAATAATGAGCAGTTCTTC. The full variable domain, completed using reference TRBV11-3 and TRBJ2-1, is EAGVVQSPRYKIIEKKQPVAFWCNPISGHNTLYWYLQNLGQGPELLIRYENEEAVDDSQLPKDRFSAERLKGVDSTLKIQPAELGDSAVYLCASSSGGSNNEQFFGPGTRLTVL.